These 30 T cell receptor beta chains originate from one sample sequenced in a study of blood T cell repertoires in COVID-19. Only in-frame clones appear in the TCRdb table, and some are missing; sequencing was by immunoSEQ multiplex PCR. The sample yields tens of thousands of clones, more than 75% seen once. Input material: peripheral blood. The origin of the receptors is a human donor in a cohort sampled during active COVID-19.

This clone was recorded once. The chain recombines TRBV5-6 with TRBJ2-5; 9 nucleotides align to TRBD2. Germline V CDR1 and CDR2: SGHDT, YYEEEE. The junction had 7 bases not matched to a gene; V was cut back by 0 bases and J by 4 bases. This CDR3 has 16 residues. In DNA form, the CDR3 reads TGTGCCAGCAGCTTGGACTGGACTAGCGAGGTAGAGACCCAGTACTTC. Protein: CASSLDWTSEVETQYF.

The genes are TRBV29-1 and TRBJ2-1; TRBD1 aligns across 11 bases. Germline CDR1 reads SQVTM; CDR2 reads ANQGSEA. The V gene end was trimmed by 6 bases and the J gene end by 3 bases; junction bases not matched to a gene: 4. The CDR3 covers 14 residues. The CDR3: CSVSGTGGYNEQFF. CDR3 coding DNA: TGCAGCGTCTCCGGGACAGGGGGCTACAATGAGCAGTTCTTC.

This clone came up a few times. The V gene is TRBV19, the J gene TRBJ2-1, with 9 nucleotides matching TRBD1. The junction had 10 bases not matched to a gene; V was cut back by 5 bases and J by 5 bases. The CDR3 has 16 residues. The germline CDR1 and CDR2 sequences are LNHDA and SQIVND (reference sequence). Written as DNA, the CDR3 is TGTGCCAGTAGTCGACAGGGGGGGTACCTTAACAATGAGCAGTTCTTC. The encoded protein is CASSRQGGYLNNEQFF. The whole variable domain, remainder taken from reference TRBV19 and TRBJ2-1, is DGGITQSPKYLFRKEGQNVTLSCEQNLNHDAMYWYRQDPGQGLRLIYYSQIVNDFQKGDIAEGYSVSREKKESFPLTVTSAQKNPTAFYLCASSRQGGYLNNEQFFGPGTRLTVL.

The gene calls are TRBV5-1 and TRBJ1-1, with D maybe TRBD1 (5 bases). The germline V and J ends were trimmed by 2 bases and 8 bases, with 13 bases remaining between them. The germline V gene has CDR1 SGHRS and CDR2 YFSETQ. The CDR3 contains 13 residues. The CDR3 DNA sequence: TGCGCCAGCAGCTTAGGCCCTCGGGGGGAAGCTTTCTTT. Encoded protein: CASSLGPRGEAFF.

This chain connects TRBV5-1 to TRBJ2-1; maybe TRBD1 (6 bases). With 0 bases removed from V and 6 bases from J, the gap between germline ends came to 13 bases. CDR1 is SGHRS, CDR2 YFSETQ, per germline. The CDR3 has 15 amino acids. The chain's CDR3 is CASSLEVPGANEQFF. The CDR3 coding sequence is TGCGCCAGCAGCTTGGAGGTTCCAGGGGCCAATGAGCAGTTCTTC.

The V and J genes are TRBV5-1 and TRBJ2-5; tentative D call: TRBD2 (5 bases). This CDR3 is 16 amino acids long. Germline CDR1 and CDR2: SGHRS and YFSETQ. Trimming shortened V by 4 bases and J by 4 bases, and 20 bases separated the two germline ends. Here the CDR3 reads CASSPRAGAMGETQYF. The CDR3 nucleotides are TGCGCCAGCAGCCCCCGGGCGGGTGCCATGGGAGAGACCCAGTACTTC.

This clone was seen more than once but under ten times. This CDR3 is CASTRDMKSPLHF. The CDR3 DNA follows: TGTGCCAGCACCCGGGACATGAAGTCACCCCTCCACTTT. The chain links TRBV2 to TRBJ1-6; TRBD1 is a possible D gene (6 bases). Trimming pared 7 bases from V and 10 bases from J, leaving 14 bases between. Germline CDR1 is SNHLY and CDR2 is FYNNEI. This CDR3 region has 13 residues.

The chain uses TRBV19 and TRBJ2-1; 11 bases map to TRBD1. J gave up 10 bases and V 2 bases, and 7 bases lay outside the gene matches. The CDR3 has 15 residues. The germline V gene encodes CDR1 LNHDA and CDR2 SQIVND (reference sequence). CDR3: CASSIQGQGVREQFF. The CDR3 nucleotides are TGTGCCAGTAGTATACAGGGACAGGGGGTGAGGGAGCAGTTCTTC.

The CDR3 nucleotides are TGTGCCAGCAGCGTTTCGGACAGGGCTGACGAGCAGTACTTC. Protein sequence: CASSVSDRADEQYF. This chain connects TRBV9 to TRBJ2-7; 8 nucleotides match TRBD1. CDR1 and CDR2 (germline): SGDLS, YYNGEE. The V gene end was trimmed by 2 bases and the J gene end by 5 bases; junction bases not matched to a gene: 6. CDR3 length: 14 residues.

This clone has more than one count but fewer than ten. The rearrangement joins TRBV5-5 to TRBJ1-2, with unresolved D. This CDR3 region has 16 residues. CDR1 is SGHKS and CDR2 is YYEKEE in the germline V gene (reference sequence). V gave up 0 bases and J gave up 0 bases, with 12 bases separating them. CDR3 loop: CASSLAAGTTNYGYTF. Here the CDR3 DNA reads TGTGCCAGCAGCTTGGCGGCAGGTACAACTAACTATGGCTACACCTTC.

V is TRBV6-5 and J is TRBJ1-6; TRBD1 matches at 7 bases. Unmatched junction bases numbered 8, after V lost 6 bases and J lost 6 bases. The CDR3 has 15 residues. Germline CDR1 MNHEY, CDR2 SVGAGI. The CDR3 reads CASRYRQGGNSPLHF. The CDR3 nucleotides are TGTGCCAGCAGGTACCGACAGGGAGGTAATTCACCCCTCCACTTT.

The chain is built from TRBV6-5 and TRBJ2-3; D not resolved. Germline V gene lookup returns CDR1 MNHEY and CDR2 SVGAGI. V was cut by 7 bases and J by 0 bases, with 8 bases left in between. The CDR3 runs 13 residues. CDR3 region: CASKVVSTDTQYF. The CDR3 DNA reads TGTGCCAGCAAAGTAGTTAGCACAGATACGCAGTATTTT.

J is TRBJ2-3 and V is TRBV27; weak D call: TRBD2 (6 bases). The germline V and J ends were trimmed by 2 bases and 3 bases, with 12 bases remaining between them. This CDR3 contains 15 residues. CDR1 is MNHEY and CDR2 is SMNVEV in the germline V gene (reference sequence). CDR3 nucleotide sequence: TGTGCCAGCAGTTTAACCGGGACTCCTACAGATACGCAGTATTTT. Translation gives CASSLTGTPTDTQYF.

The V call is TRBV2, the J call TRBJ1-4; D is ambiguous. The V gene's germline CDR1 is SNHLY and CDR2 FYNNEI. The CDR3 extends over 14 amino acids. V lost 6 bases and J lost 3, with 11 bases in between. CDR3 region: CASRPGAPNEKLFF. As DNA, the CDR3 is TGTGCCAGCAGACCGGGAGCTCCTAATGAAAAACTGTTTTTT.

The chain carries TRBV20-1 and TRBJ2-1; D gene uncertain. CDR1 and CDR2 from the germline V gene are DFQATT and SNEGSKA (reference sequence). The CDR3 length is 14 residues. The ends were cut back, 3 bases at V and 4 bases at J, with 13 bases in the middle. The DNA for the CDR3 is TGCAGTGCTAGTCCCAAGAGTATTTACAATGAGCAGTTCTTC. It translates to CSASPKSIYNEQFF.

The CDR3 loop reads CASSIGTTGRTDTQYF. The CDR3 region has the DNA TGTGCCAGTAGTATAGGAACCACAGGAAGAACAGATACGCAGTATTTT. The chain joins TRBV19 to TRBJ2-3; TRBD1 is a possible D gene (5 bases). The CDR3 runs to 16 residues. V was pared by 1 base and J by 3 bases, with 14 bases between. CDR1 LNHDA and CDR2 SQIVND come from the germline V gene (reference sequence).

This clone was seen only a few times. This chain uses TRBV5-1 with TRBJ1-3, with D possibly matching TRBD1 (5 bases). V lost 4 bases and J lost 3, with 11 bases in between. CDR1 is SGHRS and CDR2 is YFSETQ in the germline V gene. The length of the CDR3 is 14 residues. CDR3 sequence reads: CASSPDMVGNTIYF. Here the CDR3 DNA reads TGCGCCAGCAGCCCGGACATGGTTGGAAACACCATATATTTT.

As DNA, the CDR3 is TGTGCCAGCAATCTGAGCGGGTTCCGCACAGATACGCAGTATTTT. This encodes CASNLSGFRTDTQYF. This chain connects TRBV6-5 to TRBJ2-3; possible D gene TRBD2, 6 bases. Germline CDR1 MNHEY, CDR2 SVGAGI. V was pared by 7 bases and J by 1 base, with 15 bases between. The CDR3 contains 15 residues.

This clone has only one observation. This rearrangement joins TRBV3-1 (or the pseudogene TRBV3-2) to TRBJ1-2, with D hard to call. V was cut by 1 base and J by 0 bases, with 6 bases left in between. The CDR3 sequence is 14 residues long. Germline lookup yields CDR1 LGHDT and CDR2 YNNKEL (reference sequence). The CDR3 DNA reads as TGTGCCAGCAGCCAAGGAAGAGCTAACTATGGCTACACCTTC. Translating gives CASSQGRANYGYTF.

The chain links TRBV11-3 to TRBJ2-5; TRBD1 aligns across 9 bases. Trimming at V came to 4 bases and at J to 4 bases, leaving 4 bases not matched to a gene. The CDR3 extends over 14 amino acids. The germline gives CDR1 SGHNT, CDR2 YENEEA. For the CDR3, the DNA is TGTGCCAGCAGCTCCGGGACAGGGTTAGAGACCCAGTACTTC. The encoded protein is CASSSGTGLETQYF.

The V gene is TRBV19, the J gene TRBJ2-5; TRBD1 matches at 12 bases. In germline, CDR1 is LNHDA, CDR2 SQIVND (reference sequence). V was clipped by 4 bases and J by 4 bases; unmatched bases: 7. This CDR3 has 16 amino acids. For the CDR3, the DNA is TGTGCCAGTAGTAAGCCGGGACAGGGGGCTCGAGAGACCCAGTACTTC. Its translation: CASSKPGQGARETQYF.

The chain has TRBV7-8 and TRBJ1-1, with D maybe TRBD1 (6 bases). Germline V gene data show CDR1 as SGHVS and CDR2 as FQNEAQ. V lost 1 base and J 11 bases, leaving 23 bases between the germline ends. The CDR3 spans 16 residues. The DNA of the CDR3 is TGTGCCAGCAGCTTAGAGCGCGGCGGGGGGCCGGGGATGGCTTTCTTT. Translation: CASSLERGGGPGMAFF.

This chain uses TRBV3-1 (or the pseudogene TRBV3-2) with TRBJ2-5, with D possibly being TRBD1 (5 bases). Trimming cost V 2 bases and J 2 bases, with 6 bases left between them. Looked up from germline, CDR1 is LGHDT and CDR2 is YNNKEL (reference sequence). This CDR3 is built from 13 residues. CDR3 sequence reads: CASSQSGQETQYF. CDR3 nucleotides: TGTGCCAGCAGCCAATCAGGGCAAGAGACCCAGTACTTC.

CDR3 residues: CATSSGIQGGNSPLHF. The DNA of the CDR3 is TGTGCCACCAGCAGCGGGATCCAGGGAGGTAATTCACCCCTCCACTTT. The chain couples TRBV15 to TRBJ1-6; D might be TRBD1 (5 bases). The V end was cut by 3 bases, the J end by 6 bases, with 15 bases between. This CDR3 spans 16 amino acids. Per germline, CDR1 LNHNV and CDR2 YYDKDF (reference sequence).

V and J are TRBV15 and TRBJ1-1; a weak D match, TRBD1 (6 bases). Germline CDR1 and CDR2: LNHNV and YYDKDF (reference sequence). The CDR3 extends over 18 amino acids. Trimming cost V 5 bases and J 1 base, with 23 bases left between them. Written as DNA, the CDR3 is TGTGCCACCAGCCCTACTACTAGGGGGATTTTAAGGAACACTGAAGCTTTCTTT. Protein product: CATSPTTRGILRNTEAFF.

V usage is TRBV28 and J usage is TRBJ1-5, with 7 bases matching TRBD1. Trimming removed 6 bases from V and 3 bases from J; junction bases left unmatched: 8. Germline CDR1 reads MDHEN; CDR2 reads SYDVKM. This CDR3 contains 15 residues. CDR3 loop: CASSKKTGVNQPQHF. The CDR3 nucleotides are TGTGCCAGCAGCAAAAAAACAGGGGTCAATCAGCCCCAGCATTTT.

This chain connects TRBV6-5 to TRBJ1-5; D ambiguous. Germline V gene lookup returns CDR1 MNHEY and CDR2 SVGAGI. V shed 2 bases and J shed 0 bases, with 5 bases lying between them. This CDR3 region has 14 residues. The CDR3 sequence is CASSYVGSNQPQHF. The CDR3 DNA reads as TGTGCCAGCAGTTACGTCGGTAGCAATCAGCCCCAGCATTTT.

The table lists this clone with a count of one. The J gene is TRBJ2-4, the V gene TRBV7-9; maybe TRBD1 (5 bases). This CDR3 has 16 amino acids. Per germline, CDR1 SEHNR and CDR2 FQNEAQ (reference sequence). Trimming cost V 4 bases and J 0 bases, with 13 bases left between them. CDR3 region: CASSSLRAEAKNIQYF. CDR3 sequence (DNA): TGTGCCAGCAGCTCTCTCAGGGCAGAAGCCAAAAACATTCAGTACTTC. Looking up the rest from reference TRBV7-9 and TRBJ2-4 gives the full variable domain: DTGVSQNPRHKITKRGQNVTFRCDPISEHNRLYWYRQTLGQGPEFLTYFQNEAQLEKSRLLSDRFSAERPKGSFSTLEIQRTEQGDSAMYLCASSSLRAEAKNIQYFGAGTRLSVL.

The DNA for the CDR3 is TGTGCCAGCTCACCACCAGCGAACACTGAAGCTTTCTTT. Its protein product is CASSPPANTEAFF. The rearrangement links TRBV18 to TRBJ1-1; no clear D. CDR3 length equals 13 residues. The germline V gene encodes CDR1 KGHSH and CDR2 LQKENI. Trimming removed 0 bases from V and 1 base from J, with 3 bases in between.

The chain links TRBV6-4 to TRBJ1-2; no clear D. This CDR3 spans 12 amino acids. Per the germline V gene, CDR1 is MRHNA and CDR2 is SNTAGT. V lost 3 bases, J lost 7 bases, and 9 bases lay in between. CDR3 protein: CASSEAGGGYTF. The CDR3 DNA sequence: TGTGCCAGCAGTGAAGCTGGAGGTGGCTACACCTTC.